The 3 T cell receptor beta chains listed next were all sequenced from one sample in a study of PD-1 blockade in classical Hodgkin lymphoma. Profiling relied on immunoSEQ multiplex PCR, and the TCRdb table lists in-frame clones only, not all of them. The repertoire holds about 13,000 clones, over 75% seen once, with under 30% in the top ten. All the patients suffered relapse after autologous stem cell transplantation, and brentuximab vedotin exposure differed. The source material was peripheral blood mononuclear cells (PBMCs), sampled at baseline. The receptors were sampled from a human donor with classical Hodgkin lymphoma.

The chain carries TRBV7-3 and TRBJ2-1, with 9 bases aligning to TRBD2. Germline V gene sequence: CDR1 SGHTA, CDR2 FQGTGA. The CDR3 sequence is 14 residues long. The CDR3, as DNA: TGTGCAGTAGTAGCGGGAGTTCGTACTAATGAGCAGTTCTTC. As protein: CAVVAGVRTNEQFF.

This clone has only one observation. The chain links TRBV2 to TRBJ1-1, with D possibly being TRBD1 (6 bases). This CDR3 is 14 amino acids long. With 5 bases removed from V and 2 bases from J, the gap between germline ends came to 12 bases. From germline, CDR1 is SNHLY and CDR2 FYNNEI. The chain's CDR3 is CASSKDRYNTEAFF. CDR3 bases: TGTGCCAGCAGTAAGGACAGATATAACACTGAAGCTTTCTTT.

The CDR3 DNA reads as TGTGCCAGCAGCCGGTGGGCCTCCTACGAGCAGTACTTC. This encodes CASSRWASYEQYF. This rearrangement joins TRBV6-5 to TRBJ2-7; unclear D gene. V dropped 6 bases and J dropped 0 bases, with 9 bases sitting between them. Germline loops: CDR1 MNHEY, CDR2 SVGAGI. This CDR3 region has 13 residues.